This T cell receptor (beta chain) was profiled in a study of T cell changes during pregnancy in multiple sclerosis. Produced via immunoSEQ multiplex PCR; TCRdb's table is partial and in-frame only. The table has over 40,000 clones, under 90% seen once. Germline CDR1 LGHNA, CDR2 YSLEER. The CDR3 has 17 amino acids. V was clipped by 4 bases and J by 2 bases; unmatched bases: 11. The receptor comes from a female donor in good health, enrolled as a control in a pregnancy study. This rearrangement joins TRBV4-3 to TRBJ1-2; 9 nucleotides align to TRBD1. The material sequenced was peripheral blood, taken in the second trimester of pregnancy. The CDR3 spells CASSRLGQGFLNYGYTF. In DNA, the CDR3 is TGCGCCAGCAGCCGACTGGGACAGGGTTTCTTGAACTATGGCTACACCTTC.